A selection of T cell receptor beta chains follows, all from one sample in a study of OX40 agonist ivuxolimab in advanced cancers. Method: immunoSEQ multiplex PCR; TCRdb's copy keeps in-frame clones and lacks some. The sample has some 50,000 clones, 86% seen once. Sequencing used CD4+ or CD8+ T cells sorted from blood, obtained in a trial of the OX40 agonist ivuxolimab. The receptors shown here come from an adult with an advanced solid tumor such as melanoma, head and neck, liver or kidney cancer. Both conserved end residues are part of each CDR3.

TRBV5-1	TRBJ2-7	CASSVGSGPSYEQYF
TRBV2	TRBJ2-5	CASSSDRQLETQYF
TRBV13	TRBJ1-6	CASSLGLGRVGSPLHF
TRBV6-6	TRBJ1-2	CASSTTGGDGYTF
TRBV6-5	TRBJ1-3	CASSYDWDTGGDTIYF
TRBV28	TRBJ1-2	CASSLRGNGYTF
TRBV7-3	TRBJ2-3	CASTMVAGTDTQYF
TRBV7-9	TRBJ1-4	CASSSGANEKLFF
TRBV18	TRBJ1-1	CASSLGQINTEAFF
TRBV5-1	TRBJ1-1	CASSLAPANTEAFF
TRBV7-2	TRBJ1-2	CASSLAVPGWEVGYTF
TRBV6-4	TRBJ2-3	CASSETRSTDTQYF
TRBV6-5	TRBJ2-1	CASRRGLASYNEQFF
TRBV10-2	TRBJ2-5	CASMPDRDQETQYF
TRBV10-3	TRBJ1-5	CAVGTDSNQPQHF
TRBV9	TRBJ1-1	CASSVEPMNTEAFF
TRBV11-3	TRBJ2-3	CASSFGGRVTDTQYF
TRBV27	TRBJ2-3	CASRTGASADTQYF
TRBV7-2	TRBJ2-5	CASSSPKTGGPGTQYF
TRBV5-1	TRBJ2-1	CASSLIGRAGWGHNEQFF
TRBV5-6	TRBJ1-6	CASSLGSSYNSPLHF
TRBV5-1	TRBJ2-3	CASSWTSVTDTQYF
TRBV2	TRBJ1-1	CASSKEGRFDGNTEAFF
TRBV27	TRBJ1-4	CASSFLTGSEKLFF
TRBV25-1	TRBJ2-7	CASRGTSGRAYEQYF
TRBV1	TRBJ2-1	CTSSQYLAGGPSYNEQFF
TRBV6-5	TRBJ2-3	CAVPRRQSTDTQYF
TRBV6-6	TRBJ2-7	CASSYRRTSGYEQYF
TRBV7-2	TRBJ2-7	CASSLDTQNVEQYF
TRBV30	TRBJ1-5	CAWSPGQLYQPQHF
TRBV6-6	TRBJ1-2	CASSYSEGLDDYTF
TRBV11-3	TRBJ2-3	CASSLVGADTQYF
TRBV7-9	TRBJ1-5	CASSAGEARGQPQHF
TRBV4-2	TRBJ2-3	CASSQDGLAGEEFSTDTQYF
TRBV9	TRBJ2-2	CASSVGLNTGELFF
TRBV6-1	TRBJ1-5	CASGYWGTGQPQHF
TRBV5-4	TRBJ1-3	CASSLGRSGNTIYF